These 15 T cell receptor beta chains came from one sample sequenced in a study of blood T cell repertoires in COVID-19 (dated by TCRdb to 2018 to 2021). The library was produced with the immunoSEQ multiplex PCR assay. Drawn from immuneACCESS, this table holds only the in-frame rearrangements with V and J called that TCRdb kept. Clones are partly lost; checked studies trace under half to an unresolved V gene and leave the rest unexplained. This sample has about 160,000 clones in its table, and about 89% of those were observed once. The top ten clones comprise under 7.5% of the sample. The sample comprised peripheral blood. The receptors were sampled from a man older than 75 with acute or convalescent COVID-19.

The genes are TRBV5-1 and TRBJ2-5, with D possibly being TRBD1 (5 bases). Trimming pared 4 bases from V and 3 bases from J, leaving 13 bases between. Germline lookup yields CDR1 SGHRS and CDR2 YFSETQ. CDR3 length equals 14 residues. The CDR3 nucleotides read TGCGCCAGCAGCACCCAGGGTGCTAAAGAGACCCAGTACTTC. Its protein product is CASSTQGAKETQYF.

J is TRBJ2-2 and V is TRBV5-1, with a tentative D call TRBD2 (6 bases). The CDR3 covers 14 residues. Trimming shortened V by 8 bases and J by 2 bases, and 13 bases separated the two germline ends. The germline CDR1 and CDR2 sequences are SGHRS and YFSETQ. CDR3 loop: CARPEGRNTGELFF. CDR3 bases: TGCGCCAGGCCGGAGGGGCGTAACACCGGGGAGCTGTTTTTT.

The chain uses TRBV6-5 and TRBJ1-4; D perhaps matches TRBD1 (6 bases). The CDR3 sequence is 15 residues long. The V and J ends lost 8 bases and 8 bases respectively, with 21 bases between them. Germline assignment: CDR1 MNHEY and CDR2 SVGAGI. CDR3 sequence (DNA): TGTGCCAGCTCTGGCCACAGGGCCTTGATGGAAAAACTGTTTTTT. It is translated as CASSGHRALMEKLFF.

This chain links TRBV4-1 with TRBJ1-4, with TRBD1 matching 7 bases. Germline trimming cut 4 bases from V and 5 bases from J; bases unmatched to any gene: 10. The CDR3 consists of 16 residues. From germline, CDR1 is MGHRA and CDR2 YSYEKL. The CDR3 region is CASSLTRAGGNEKLFF. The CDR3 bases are TGCGCCAGCAGCCTCACTCGGGCAGGGGGAAATGAAAAACTGTTTTTT.

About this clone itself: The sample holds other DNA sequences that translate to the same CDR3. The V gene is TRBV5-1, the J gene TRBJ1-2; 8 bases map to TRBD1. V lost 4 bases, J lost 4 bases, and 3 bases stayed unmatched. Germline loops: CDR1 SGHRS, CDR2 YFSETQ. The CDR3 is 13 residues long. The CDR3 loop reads CASSPGQGYGYTF. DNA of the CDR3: TGCGCCAGCAGCCCTGGACAGGGCTATGGCTACACCTTC.

CDR3 loop: CASSHTPGGTEAFF. The DNA of the CDR3 is TGTGCCAGCAGCCACACTCCAGGGGGGACTGAAGCTTTCTTT. The gene calls are TRBV14 and TRBJ1-1, with 7 bases matching TRBD1. Germline loops: CDR1 SGHDN, CDR2 FVKESK. V shed 3 bases and J 5 bases; nucleotides not matched to a gene: 6. The CDR3 contains 14 residues.

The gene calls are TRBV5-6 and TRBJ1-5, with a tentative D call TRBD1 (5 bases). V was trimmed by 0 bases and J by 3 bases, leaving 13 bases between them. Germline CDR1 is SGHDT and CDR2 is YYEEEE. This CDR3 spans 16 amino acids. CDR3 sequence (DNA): TGTGCCAGCAGCTTGGCGGGACTGACTAACAATCAGCCCCAGCATTTT. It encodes CASSLAGLTNNQPQHF.

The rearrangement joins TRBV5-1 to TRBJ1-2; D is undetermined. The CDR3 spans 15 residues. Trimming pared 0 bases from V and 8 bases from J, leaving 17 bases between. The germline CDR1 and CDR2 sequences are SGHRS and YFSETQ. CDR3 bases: TGCGCCAGCAGCTTGGGCGTTACGGGATCGGGAGGCTACACCTTC. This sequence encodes CASSLGVTGSGGYTF.

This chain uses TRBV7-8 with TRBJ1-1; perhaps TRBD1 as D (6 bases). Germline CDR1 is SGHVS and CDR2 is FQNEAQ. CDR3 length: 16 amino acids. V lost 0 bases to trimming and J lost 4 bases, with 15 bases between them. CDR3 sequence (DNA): TGTGCCAGCAGCTTAGCCTCAGGGGCCCTGACCACTGAAGCTTTCTTT. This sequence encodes CASSLASGALTTEAFF.

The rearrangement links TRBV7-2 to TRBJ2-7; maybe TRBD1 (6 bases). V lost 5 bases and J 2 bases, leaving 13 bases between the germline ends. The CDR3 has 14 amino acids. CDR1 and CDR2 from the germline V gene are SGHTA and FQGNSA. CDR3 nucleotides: TGTGCCAGCAGCATGGGACACCTACCCTACGAGCAGTACTTC. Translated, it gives CASSMGHLPYEQYF. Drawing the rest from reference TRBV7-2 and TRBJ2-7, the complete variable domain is GAGVSQSPSNKVTEKGKDVELRCDPISGHTALYWYRQSLGQGLEFLIYFQGNSAPDKSGLPSDRFSAERTGGSVSTLTIQRTQQEDSAVYLCASSMGHLPYEQYFGPGTRLTVT.

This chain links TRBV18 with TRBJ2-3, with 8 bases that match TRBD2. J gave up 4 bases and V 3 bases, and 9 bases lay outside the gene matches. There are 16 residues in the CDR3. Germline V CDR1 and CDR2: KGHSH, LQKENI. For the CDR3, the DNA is TGTGCCAGCTCACCCAACGCCCCGGGAGGGCCAGATACGCAGTATTTT. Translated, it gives CASSPNAPGGPDTQYF.

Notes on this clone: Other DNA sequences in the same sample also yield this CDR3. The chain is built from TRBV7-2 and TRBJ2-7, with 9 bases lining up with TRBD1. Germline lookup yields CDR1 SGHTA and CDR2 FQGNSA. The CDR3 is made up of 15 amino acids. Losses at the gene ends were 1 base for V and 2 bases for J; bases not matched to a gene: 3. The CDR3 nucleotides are TGTGCCAGCAGCTTAGTGGGACAGGGCCCCTACGAGCAGTACTTC. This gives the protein CASSLVGQGPYEQYF. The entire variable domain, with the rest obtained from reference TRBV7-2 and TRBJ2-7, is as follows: GAGVSQSPSNKVTEKGKDVELRCDPISGHTALYWYRQSLGQGLEFLIYFQGNSAPDKSGLPSDRFSAERTGGSVSTLTIQRTQQEDSAVYLCASSLVGQGPYEQYFGPGTRLTVT.

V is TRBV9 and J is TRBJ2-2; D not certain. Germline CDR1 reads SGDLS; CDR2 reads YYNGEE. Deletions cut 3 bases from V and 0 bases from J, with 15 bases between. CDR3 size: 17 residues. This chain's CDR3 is CASSAPYGAPNTGELFF. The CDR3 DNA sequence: TGTGCCAGCAGCGCCCCCTATGGTGCGCCGAACACCGGGGAGCTGTTTTTT.

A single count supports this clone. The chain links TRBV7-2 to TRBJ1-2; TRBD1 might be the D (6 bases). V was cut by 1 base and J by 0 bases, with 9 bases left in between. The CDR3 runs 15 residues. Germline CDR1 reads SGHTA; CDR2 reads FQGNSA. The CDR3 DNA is TGTGCCAGCAGCTTAGATACAGGGACTAACTATGGCTACACCTTC. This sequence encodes CASSLDTGTNYGYTF.

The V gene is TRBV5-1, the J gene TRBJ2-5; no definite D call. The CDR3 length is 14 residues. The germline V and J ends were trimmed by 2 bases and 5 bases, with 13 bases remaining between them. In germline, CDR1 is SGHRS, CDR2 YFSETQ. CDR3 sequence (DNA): TGCGCCAGCAGCTTCGGCTTATTCGGGGAGACCCAGTACTTC. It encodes CASSFGLFGETQYF.